Presented here are 30 T cell receptor beta chains from one specimen sequenced in a study of spatial heterogeneity in lung cancer. TCRdb re-analysed the 5' RACE reads in MiXCR, keeping a single row per CDR3 protein. The table includes about 75,000 distinct CDR3 sequences, 13% detected once. Described time point: sample taken at primary tumor resection. Extraction of whole RNA from tumor, nontumor lung or frozen PBMC preceded unsorted sequencing. The sequencing here drew on PBMCs, taken at surgery. These receptors were taken from a male donor with early-stage non-small cell lung cancer.

This clonotype was seen more than once but under ten times. J is TRBJ1-4 and V is TRBV12-3 or TRBV12-4; possible D gene TRBD1, 6 bases. The CDR3 runs 13 residues. V was cut by 5 bases and J by 10 bases, with 14 bases left in between. The CDR3 DNA reads TGTGCCAGCAGTCTCCAACAGGGTGCAAAACTGTTTTTT. Its translation is CASSLQQGAKLFF.

This clonotype was seen more than once but under ten times. The chain joins TRBV10-3 to TRBJ2-7; D is uncertain. Germline-derived CDR1 and CDR2 are ENHRY and SYGVKD. The CDR3 is made up of 12 amino acids. The V end lost 2 bases, the J end lost 2 bases, and 4 bases lay between the germline ends. This CDR3 is CAISENTYEQYF. The CDR3 bases are TGTGCCATCAGTGAGAACACCTACGAGCAGTACTTC.

This clonotype turned up a few times. V and J are TRBV27 and TRBJ2-1, with no clear D. V was pared by 2 bases and J by 6 bases, with 14 bases between. CDR3 length: 15 residues. Germline V CDR1 and CDR2: MNHEY, SMNVEV (reference sequence). The CDR3 DNA is TGTGCCAGCAGTTTAGACGGCCTAGGCGTCAATGAGCAGTTCTTC. Translated: CASSLDGLGVNEQFF.

The chain couples TRBV11-3 to TRBJ1-2; no firm D call. This CDR3 spans 15 amino acids. The V gene's germline CDR1 is SGHNT and CDR2 YENEEA. V was shortened by 4 bases and J by 0 bases, with 12 bases between the two germline ends. Here the CDR3 DNA reads TGTGCCAGCAGCTCGGACGGGCTATCTAACTATGGCTACACCTTC. The encoded protein is CASSSDGLSNYGYTF.

This clonotype was detected a few times. The chain joins TRBV12-3 or TRBV12-4 to TRBJ2-7; no reliable D call. The CDR3 has 17 amino acids. Trimming pared 6 bases from V and 6 bases from J, leaving 27 bases between. DNA for the CDR3: TGTGCCAGCAGACCCGGTCCCCCTAAGCTGGACCCCTTCGAGCAGTACTTC. Protein: CASRPGPPKLDPFEQYF.

This clonotype was counted ten times or more. The chain employs TRBV7-6 and TRBJ2-7; tentative D call: TRBD2 (5 bases). This CDR3 is 14 amino acids long. The V end was cut by 5 bases, the J end by 1 base, with 12 bases between. Looked up from germline, CDR1 is SGHVS and CDR2 is FNYEAQ. The DNA of the CDR3 is TGTGCCAGCAGCCTTCTTACTAGTTCCTACGAGCAGTACTTC. It yields the protein CASSLLTSSYEQYF. The full variable domain, in which reference TRBV7-6 and TRBJ2-7 provide the parts outside the CDR3, is GAGVSQSPRYKVTKRGQDVALRCDPISGHVSLYWYRQALGQGPEFLTYFNYEAQQDKSGLPNDRFSAERPEGSISTLTIQRTEQRDSAMYRCASSLLTSSYEQYFGPGTRLTVT.

The genes are TRBV7-9 and TRBJ2-3; the match to TRBD2 covers 9 bases. Germline V gene lookup returns CDR1 SEHNR and CDR2 FQNEAQ (reference sequence). J gave up 6 bases and V 5 bases, and 12 bases lay outside the gene matches. The length of the CDR3 is 16 residues. For the CDR3, the DNA is TGTGCCAGCAGCCCACGCGGGAGGGCCAGAACGGATACGCAGTATTTT. Translation: CASSPRGRARTDTQYF.

The chain uses TRBV27 and TRBJ1-3, with a tentative D call TRBD1 (5 bases). The germline gives CDR1 MNHEY, CDR2 SMNVEV (reference sequence). V was clipped by 4 bases and J by 2 bases, with 12 bases between them. The length of the CDR3 is 15 residues. The CDR3 here is CASSSKGSTGNTIYF. CDR3 DNA sequence: TGTGCCAGCAGTTCAAAGGGGTCGACTGGAAACACCATATATTTT.

The chain employs TRBV19 and TRBJ2-3; D tentatively reads TRBD1 or TRBD2 (5 bases each). Germline V CDR1 and CDR2: LNHDA, SQIVND (reference sequence). Trimming took off 7 bases at V and 0 bases at J, with 8 bases between the two ends. The CDR3 is 13 amino acids. The CDR3 here is CASTRDSTDTQYF. CDR3 nucleotide sequence: TGTGCCAGTACCAGGGACAGCACAGATACGCAGTATTTT.

This clonotype was seen at least ten times. The chain carries TRBV5-1 and TRBJ1-1, with D uncertain. In germline, CDR1 is SGHRS, CDR2 YFSETQ. This CDR3 is built from 15 residues. Trimming stripped 4 bases from V and 0 bases from J, with 13 bases between. CDR3 nucleotides: TGCGCCAGCAGCCCAAACAATGCACTGAACACTGAAGCTTTCTTT. It encodes CASSPNNALNTEAFF.

The rearrangement links TRBV25-1 to TRBJ2-3; TRBD1 aligns across 8 bases. CDR1 MGHDK and CDR2 SYGVNS come from the germline V gene. The CDR3 length is 15 residues. Losses at the gene ends were 4 bases for V and 2 bases for J; bases not matched to a gene: 5. The CDR3 protein is CASSVQGGLTDTQYF. CDR3 nucleotides: TGTGCCAGCAGTGTACAGGGGGGCCTCACAGATACGCAGTATTTT.

This clonotype has only a few counts. This chain connects TRBV7-2 to TRBJ2-1, with 9 bases lining up with TRBD2. Germline assignment: CDR1 SGHTA and CDR2 FQGNSA. The CDR3 sequence is 14 residues long. V was pared by 6 bases and J by 7 bases, with 7 bases of the junction left unmatched. CDR3 DNA sequence: TGTGCCAGCAGGGGGCTAGCGGGATGGAATGAGCAGTTCTTC. Amino acid sequence: CASRGLAGWNEQFF.

At least ten counts were recorded for this clonotype. This chain joins TRBV9 and TRBJ1-1; D remains unclear. Trimming left V 0 bases short and J 2 bases short, with 11 bases between. CDR3 length: 15 residues. Germline CDR1 and CDR2: SGDLS and YYNGEE. The CDR3 DNA is TGTGCCAGCAGCGTAGTAGTGGCAGGTAACACTGAAGCTTTCTTT. Translating it yields CASSVVVAGNTEAFF.

This clonotype was counted many times. The chain links TRBV3-1 to TRBJ1-5; D call uncertain. The CDR3 extends over 14 amino acids. The V end was cut by 4 bases, the J end by 3 bases, with 10 bases between. Per the germline V gene, CDR1 is LGHDT and CDR2 is YNNKEL (reference sequence). The CDR3 DNA reads TGTGCCAGCAGCCGAGGGCCTACCAATCAGCCCCAGCATTTT. Amino acid sequence: CASSRGPTNQPQHF.

This clonotype showed up many times. The V and J genes are TRBV6-4 and TRBJ2-7; weak D call: TRBD1 (6 bases). Trimming shortened V by 5 bases and J by 2 bases, and 16 bases separated the two germline ends. Looked up from germline, CDR1 is MRHNA and CDR2 is SNTAGT. This CDR3 is 15 amino acids long. CDR3 sequence (DNA): TGTGCCAGCAGTAGGGACATACCCCACACCTACGAGCAGTACTTC. Translating it yields CASSRDIPHTYEQYF.

This clonotype came up a few times. The chain uses TRBV4-1 and TRBJ2-7, with D possibly TRBD1 on 6 matching bases. CDR3 length: 17 amino acids. Germline assignment: CDR1 MGHRA and CDR2 YSYEKL. Trimming took off 3 bases at V and 3 bases at J, with 21 bases between the two ends. CDR3 bases: TGCGCCAGCAGCCACCCCCCGAGGAGCACAGGGAGCTACGAGCAGTACTTC. The encoded protein is CASSHPPRSTGSYEQYF.

This clonotype was detected many times. This chain joins TRBV12-5 and TRBJ2-5; 11 bases match TRBD1. V was pared by 6 bases and J by 5 bases, with 5 bases of the junction left unmatched. This CDR3 comprises 14 residues. The V gene's germline CDR1 is LGHNT and CDR2 FRNRAP. CDR3 sequence (DNA): TGTGCTAGTGGATGGACAGGGGGCCGGGAGACCCAGTACTTC. It specifies CASGWTGGRETQYF.

This clonotype showed up just a few times. The DNA of the CDR3 is TGCAGCGTTGGGGAAAGCTACGAGCAGTACTTC. Its protein product is CSVGESYEQYF. This chain uses TRBV29-1 with TRBJ2-7, with D unclear. Germline loops: CDR1 SQVTM, CDR2 ANQGSEA. V lost 4 bases, J lost 3 bases, and 7 bases lay in between. The CDR3 runs to 11 residues.

This clonotype was seen repeatedly, ten times or more. The CDR3 DNA reads as TGCAGCGCCGCCCGGACAGGGACAGAGACCCAGTACTTC. Translated, it gives CSAARTGTETQYF. The chain is built from TRBV29-1 and TRBJ2-5; 8 bases line up with TRBD1. The CDR3 runs to 13 residues. J gave up 4 bases and V 7 bases, and 8 bases lay outside the gene matches. Germline V CDR1 and CDR2: SQVTM, ANQGSEA.

This clonotype was detected ten times or more. The genes are TRBV12-3 or TRBV12-4 and TRBJ2-7; D may correspond to TRBD1 or TRBD2 (6 bases each). The ends were cut back, 7 bases at V and 0 bases at J, with 28 bases in the middle. The CDR3 totals 19 residues. The CDR3 loop reads CASTSRGEWELTSSYEQYF. In nucleotides, the CDR3 is TGTGCCAGCACTTCAAGGGGGGAATGGGAACTGACCAGCTCCTACGAGCAGTACTTC.

V is TRBV4-1 and J is TRBJ2-1, with 13 bases aligning to TRBD2. The V gene end was trimmed by 3 bases and the J gene end by 0 bases; junction bases not matched to a gene: 5. This CDR3 is 18 amino acids long. Germline V gene data show CDR1 as MGHRA and CDR2 as YSYEKL. Here the CDR3 reads CASSHSGTSGISYNEQFF. As DNA, the CDR3 is TGCGCCAGCAGCCATTCCGGGACTAGCGGGATCTCCTACAATGAGCAGTTCTTC.

This clonotype has ten or more counts. V usage is TRBV5-6 and J usage is TRBJ1-1, with TRBD1 as a possible D gene (6 bases). CDR1 SGHDT and CDR2 YYEEEE come from the germline V gene. V was clipped by 3 bases and J by 0 bases, with 12 bases between them. This CDR3 is 15 amino acids long. The CDR3 spells CASSSEGVLNTEAFF. CDR3 sequence (DNA): TGTGCCAGCAGCTCCGAGGGGGTTTTGAACACTGAAGCTTTCTTT.

Only a few counts were recorded for this clonotype. The V call is TRBV10-3, the J call TRBJ2-1; 9 bases are shared with TRBD1. This CDR3 region has 17 residues. The germline CDR1 and CDR2 sequences are ENHRY and SYGVKD. Losses at the gene ends were 2 bases for V and 6 bases for J; bases not matched to a gene: 11. CDR3 nucleotides: TGTGCCATCAGTGAGCCCTCACAGGGGGCGAGGGGCAATGAGCAGTTCTTC. It yields the protein CAISEPSQGARGNEQFF.

There are a few counts of this clonotype. This sequence joins TRBV29-1 and TRBJ1-1; TRBD1 is a possible D gene (6 bases). The CDR3 length is 14 residues. Germline loops: CDR1 SQVTM, CDR2 ANQGSEA. Trimming shortened V by 5 bases and J by 0 bases, and 13 bases separated the two germline ends. The DNA of the CDR3 is TGCAGCGTTTTCACACAGGGTATGAACACTGAAGCTTTCTTT. Protein sequence: CSVFTQGMNTEAFF.

This clonotype was seen many times. V and J are TRBV6-5 and TRBJ2-7; D is undetermined. The germline gives CDR1 MNHEY, CDR2 SVGAGI. The CDR3 covers 11 residues. V shed 0 bases and J shed 11 bases, with 8 bases lying between them. In DNA, the CDR3 is TGTGCCAGCAGTTACTCGGGTAGTGAGTACTTC. It codes for CASSYSGSEYF.

This clonotype appeared a few times. V gene TRBV27 combines with J gene TRBJ1-4; 8 bases are a match to TRBD1. The V gene's germline CDR1 is MNHEY and CDR2 SMNVEV (reference sequence). There are 15 residues in the CDR3. The J segment lost 8 bases and the V segment lost 6 bases, leaving 11 bases of the junction unmatched. The CDR3 DNA sequence: TGTGCCAGCAGAGCTAGGACAGGGCTTAGGGAAAAACTGTTTTTT. It encodes CASRARTGLREKLFF.

This clonotype was observed many times. This chain joins TRBV7-9 and TRBJ2-7; 7 nucleotides agree with TRBD1. The CDR3 length is 14 residues. V gave up 2 bases and J gave up 2 bases; unmatched junction bases: 3. CDR1 is SEHNR, CDR2 FQNEAQ, per germline (reference sequence). CDR3 DNA sequence: TGTGCCAGCAGCTTACCCGACAGGGCCTACGAGCAGTACTTC. It encodes CASSLPDRAYEQYF.

There are a few counts of this clonotype. The rearrangement uses TRBV5-1 and TRBJ1-3, with D possibly matching TRBD1 (5 bases). The V end lost 4 bases, the J end lost 2 bases, and 13 bases lay between the germline ends. Germline V gene data show CDR1 as SGHRS and CDR2 as YFSETQ. The CDR3 runs 15 residues. The CDR3 sequence: CASSPVGVTGNTIYF. DNA for the CDR3: TGCGCCAGCAGCCCGGTGGGGGTCACTGGAAACACCATATATTTT.

At least ten counts were recorded for this clonotype. V and J are TRBV5-1 and TRBJ2-2; a weak D match, TRBD2 (7 bases). CDR3 length: 15 residues. Germline V CDR1 and CDR2: SGHRS, YFSETQ. V lost 0 bases and J 2 bases, leaving 8 bases between the germline ends. DNA for the CDR3: TGCGCCAGCAGCTTGGCGGGGGGCAACACCGGGGAGCTGTTTTTT. Amino acid sequence: CASSLAGGNTGELFF. The variable domain in full, with the rest retrieved from reference TRBV5-1 and TRBJ2-2, is KAGVTQTPRYLIKTRGQQVTLSCSPISGHRSVSWYQQTPGQGLQFLFEYFSETQRNKGNFPGRFSGRQFSNSRSEMNVSTLELGDSALYLCASSLAGGNTGELFFGEGSRLTVL.

This chain joins TRBV4-1 and TRBJ1-1; a weak D match, TRBD1 (5 bases). V was clipped by 1 base and J by 4 bases, with 7 bases between them. Germline CDR1 MGHRA, CDR2 YSYEKL. The CDR3 totals 13 residues. CDR3 in amino acids: CASSQARATEAFF. CDR3 nucleotides: TGCGCCAGCAGCCAAGCCAGGGCCACTGAAGCTTTCTTT.